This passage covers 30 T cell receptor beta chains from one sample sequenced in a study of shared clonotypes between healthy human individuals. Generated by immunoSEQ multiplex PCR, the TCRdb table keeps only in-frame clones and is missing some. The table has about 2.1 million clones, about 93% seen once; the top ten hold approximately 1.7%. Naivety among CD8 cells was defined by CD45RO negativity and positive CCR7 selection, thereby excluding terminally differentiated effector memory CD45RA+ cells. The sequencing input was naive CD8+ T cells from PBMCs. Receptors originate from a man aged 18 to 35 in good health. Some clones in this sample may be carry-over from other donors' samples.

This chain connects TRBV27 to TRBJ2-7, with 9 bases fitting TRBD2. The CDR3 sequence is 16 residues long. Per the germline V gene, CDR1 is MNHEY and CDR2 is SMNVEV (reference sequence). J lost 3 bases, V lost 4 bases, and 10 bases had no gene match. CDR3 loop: CASSSDAGGPGYEQYF. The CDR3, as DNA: TGTGCCAGCAGTTCAGATGCGGGAGGGCCGGGCTACGAGCAGTACTTC.

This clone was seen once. The CDR3 bases are TGTGCCGGACGCGACGGGGAGCTGTTTTTT. Amino acids: CAGRDGELFF. The chain links TRBV6-1 to TRBJ2-2, with D hard to call. V lost 11 bases and J lost 7, with 8 bases in between. CDR1 MNHNS and CDR2 SASEGT come from the germline V gene. CDR3 length: 10 residues.

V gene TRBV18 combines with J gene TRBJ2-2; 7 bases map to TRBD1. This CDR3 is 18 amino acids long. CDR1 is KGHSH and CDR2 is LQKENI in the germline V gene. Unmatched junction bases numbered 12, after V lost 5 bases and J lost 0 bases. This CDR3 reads CASSDSGTEPPNTGELFF. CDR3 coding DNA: TGTGCCAGCTCAGATTCCGGGACAGAGCCGCCGAACACCGGGGAGCTGTTTTTT.

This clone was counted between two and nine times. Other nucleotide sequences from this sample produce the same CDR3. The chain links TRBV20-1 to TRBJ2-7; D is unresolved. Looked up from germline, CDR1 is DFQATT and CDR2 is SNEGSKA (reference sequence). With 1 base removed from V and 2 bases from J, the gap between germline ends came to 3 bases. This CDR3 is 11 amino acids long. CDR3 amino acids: CSARGPYEQYF. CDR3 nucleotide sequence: TGCAGTGCTAGAGGTCCCTACGAGCAGTACTTC.

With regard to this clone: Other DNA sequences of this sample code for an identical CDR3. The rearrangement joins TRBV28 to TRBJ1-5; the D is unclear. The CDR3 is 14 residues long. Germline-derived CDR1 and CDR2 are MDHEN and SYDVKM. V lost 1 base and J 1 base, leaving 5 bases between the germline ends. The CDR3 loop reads CASSLFVSNQPQHF. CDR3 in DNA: TGTGCCAGCAGTTTATTTGTCAGCAATCAGCCCCAGCATTTT.

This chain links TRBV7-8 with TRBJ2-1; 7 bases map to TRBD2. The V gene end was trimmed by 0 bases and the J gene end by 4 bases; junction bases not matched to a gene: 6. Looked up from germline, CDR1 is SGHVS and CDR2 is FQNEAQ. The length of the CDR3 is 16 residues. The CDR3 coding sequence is TGTGCCAGCAGCTTAGCAGGCGGGAGTACGTACAATGAGCAGTTCTTC. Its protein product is CASSLAGGSTYNEQFF.

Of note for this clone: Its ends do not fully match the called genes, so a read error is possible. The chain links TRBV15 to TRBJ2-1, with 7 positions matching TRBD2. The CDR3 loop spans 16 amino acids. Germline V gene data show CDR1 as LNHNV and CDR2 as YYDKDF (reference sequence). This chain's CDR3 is CATSETSAISYNEQFF. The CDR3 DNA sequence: TGCGCCACCAGCGAAACTAGCGCGATCTCCTACAATGAGCAGTTCTTC.

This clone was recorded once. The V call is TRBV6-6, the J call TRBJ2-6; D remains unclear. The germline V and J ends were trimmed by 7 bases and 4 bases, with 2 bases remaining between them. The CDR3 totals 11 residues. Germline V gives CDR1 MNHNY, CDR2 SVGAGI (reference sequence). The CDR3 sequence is CASTGANVLTF. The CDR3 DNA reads TGTGCCAGCACGGGGGCCAACGTCCTGACTTTC.

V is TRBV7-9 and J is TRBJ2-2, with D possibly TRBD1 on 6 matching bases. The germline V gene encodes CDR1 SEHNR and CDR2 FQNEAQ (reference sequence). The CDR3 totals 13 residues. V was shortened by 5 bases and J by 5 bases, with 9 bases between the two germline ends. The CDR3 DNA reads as TGTGCCAGCAGCCACAGGGATACCGGGGAGCTGTTTTTT. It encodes CASSHRDTGELFF.

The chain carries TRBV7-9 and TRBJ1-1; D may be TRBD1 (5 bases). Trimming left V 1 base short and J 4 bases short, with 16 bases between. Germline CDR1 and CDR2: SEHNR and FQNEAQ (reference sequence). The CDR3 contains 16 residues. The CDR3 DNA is TGTGCCAGCAGCTTAGGTGGGGTGGGGCGCGGCACTGAAGCTTTCTTT. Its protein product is CASSLGGVGRGTEAFF.

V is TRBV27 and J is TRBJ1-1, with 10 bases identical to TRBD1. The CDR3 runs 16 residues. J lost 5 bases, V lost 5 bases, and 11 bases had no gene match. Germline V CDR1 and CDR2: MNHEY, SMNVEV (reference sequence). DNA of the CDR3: TGTGCCAGCAGTCAACCAACGACAGGGGGCAGGACTGAAGCTTTCTTT. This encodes CASSQPTTGGRTEAFF.

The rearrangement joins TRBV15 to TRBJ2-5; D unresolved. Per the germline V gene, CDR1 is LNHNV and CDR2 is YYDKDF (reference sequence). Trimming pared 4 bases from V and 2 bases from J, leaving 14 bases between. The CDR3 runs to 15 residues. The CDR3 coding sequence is TGTGCCACCAGCATAGGTTCGATACTACAAGAGACCCAGTACTTC. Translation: CATSIGSILQETQYF.

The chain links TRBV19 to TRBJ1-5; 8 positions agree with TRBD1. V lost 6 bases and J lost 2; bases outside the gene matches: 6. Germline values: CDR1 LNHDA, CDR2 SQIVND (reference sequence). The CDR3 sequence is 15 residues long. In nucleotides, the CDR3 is TGTGCCAGTAGCAGTGGACAGGGCCGCAATCAGCCCCAGCATTTT. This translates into CASSSGQGRNQPQHF.

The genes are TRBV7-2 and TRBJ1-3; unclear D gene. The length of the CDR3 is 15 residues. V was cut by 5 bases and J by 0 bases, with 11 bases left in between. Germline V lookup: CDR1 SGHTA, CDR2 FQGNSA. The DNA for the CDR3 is TGTGCCAGCAGCCCAGGACGGCCCTCTGGAAACACCATATATTTT. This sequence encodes CASSPGRPSGNTIYF.

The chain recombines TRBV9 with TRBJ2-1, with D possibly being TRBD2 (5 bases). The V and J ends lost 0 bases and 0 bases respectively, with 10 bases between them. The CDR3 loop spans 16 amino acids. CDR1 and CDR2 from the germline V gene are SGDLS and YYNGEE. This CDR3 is CASSVGSVSSYNEQFF. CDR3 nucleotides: TGTGCCAGCAGCGTAGGTAGCGTTAGCTCCTACAATGAGCAGTTCTTC.

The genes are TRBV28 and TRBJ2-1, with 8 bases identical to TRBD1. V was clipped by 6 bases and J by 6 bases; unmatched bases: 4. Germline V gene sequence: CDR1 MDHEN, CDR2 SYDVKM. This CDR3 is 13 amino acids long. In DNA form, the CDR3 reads TGTGCCAGCAGAGACGACAGGGGCAATGAGCAGTTCTTC. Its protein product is CASRDDRGNEQFF.

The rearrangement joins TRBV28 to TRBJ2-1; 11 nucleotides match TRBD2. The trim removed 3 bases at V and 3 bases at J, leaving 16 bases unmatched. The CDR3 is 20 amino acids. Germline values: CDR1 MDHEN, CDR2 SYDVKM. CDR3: CASSLPLSGLAEGYYNEQFF. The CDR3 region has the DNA TGTGCCAGCAGTTTGCCTCTATCGGGACTAGCGGAAGGATACTACAATGAGCAGTTCTTC.

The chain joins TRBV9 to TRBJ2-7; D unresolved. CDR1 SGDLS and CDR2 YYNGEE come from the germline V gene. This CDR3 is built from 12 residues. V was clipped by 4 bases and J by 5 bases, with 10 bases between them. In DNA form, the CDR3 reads TGTGCCAGCAGCTCACACCCCCACGAGCAGTACTTC. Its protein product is CASSSHPHEQYF.

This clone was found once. CDR3 residues: CASSLIGTPTGEQYF. The CDR3, as DNA: TGTGCCAGCAGTTTAATCGGGACCCCAACTGGGGAGCAGTACTTC. The V call is TRBV27, the J call TRBJ2-7, with D tentatively TRBD1 or TRBD2 (5 bases each). CDR1 is MNHEY, CDR2 SMNVEV, per germline (reference sequence). The CDR3 spans 15 residues. Trimming left V 2 bases short and J 7 bases short, with 18 bases between.

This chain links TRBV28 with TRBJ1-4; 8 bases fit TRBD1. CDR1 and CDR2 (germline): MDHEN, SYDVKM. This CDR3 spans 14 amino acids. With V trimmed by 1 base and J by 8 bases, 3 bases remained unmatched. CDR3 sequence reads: CASSLSRTGEKLFF. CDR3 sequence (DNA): TGTGCCAGCAGTTTATCTAGGACAGGGGAAAAACTGTTTTTT.

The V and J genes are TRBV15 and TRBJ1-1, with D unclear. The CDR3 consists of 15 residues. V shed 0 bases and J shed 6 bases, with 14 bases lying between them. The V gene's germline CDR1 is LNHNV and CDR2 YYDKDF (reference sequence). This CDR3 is CATSRDLGRTAEAFF. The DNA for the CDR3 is TGTGCCACCAGCAGAGATCTCGGCAGGACTGCTGAAGCTTTCTTT.

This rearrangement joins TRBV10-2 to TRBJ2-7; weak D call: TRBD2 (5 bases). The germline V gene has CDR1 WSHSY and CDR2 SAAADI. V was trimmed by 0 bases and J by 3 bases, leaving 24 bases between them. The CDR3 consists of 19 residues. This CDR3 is CASSESIDSASRFFYEQYF. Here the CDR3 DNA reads TGCGCCAGCAGTGAGTCTATAGATTCGGCTAGCCGGTTCTTCTACGAGCAGTACTTC.

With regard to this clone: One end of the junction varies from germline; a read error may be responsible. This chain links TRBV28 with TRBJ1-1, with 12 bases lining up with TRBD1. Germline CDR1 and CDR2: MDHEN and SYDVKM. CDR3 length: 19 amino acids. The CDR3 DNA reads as TGTGCCAGCGGGGACAGGGGGCGAAGTATTATTATTTTGTATCCTGAAGCCTTCTTT. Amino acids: CASGDRGRSIIILYPEAFF.

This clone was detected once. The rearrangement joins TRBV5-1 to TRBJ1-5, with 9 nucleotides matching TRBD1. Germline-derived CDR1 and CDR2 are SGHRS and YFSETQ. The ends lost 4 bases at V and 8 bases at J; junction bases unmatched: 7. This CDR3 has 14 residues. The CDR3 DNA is TGCGCCAGCAGCACTACAGGGGGCCTAGAGCCCCAGCATTTT. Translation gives CASSTTGGLEPQHF.

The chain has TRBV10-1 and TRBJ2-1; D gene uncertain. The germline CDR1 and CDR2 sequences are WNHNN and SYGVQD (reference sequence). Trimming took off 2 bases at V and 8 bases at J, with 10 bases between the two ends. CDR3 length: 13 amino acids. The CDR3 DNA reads TGCGCCAGCAGTGAGGCCCTTTGGGATGAGCAGTTCTTC. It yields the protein CASSEALWDEQFF.

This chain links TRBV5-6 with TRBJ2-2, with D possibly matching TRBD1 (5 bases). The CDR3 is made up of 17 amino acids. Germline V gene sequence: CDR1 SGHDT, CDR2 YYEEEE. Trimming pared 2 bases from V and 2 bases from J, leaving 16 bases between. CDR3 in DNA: TGTGCCAGCAGCTTTTATAGGAACAGGTTAAACACCGGGGAGCTGTTTTTT. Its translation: CASSFYRNRLNTGELFF. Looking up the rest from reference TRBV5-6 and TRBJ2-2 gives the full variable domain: DAGVTQSPTHLIKTRGQQVTLRCSPKSGHDTVSWYQQALGQGPQFIFQYYEEEERQRGNFPDRFSGHQFPNYSSELNVNALLLGDSALYLCASSFYRNRLNTGELFFGEGSRLTVL.

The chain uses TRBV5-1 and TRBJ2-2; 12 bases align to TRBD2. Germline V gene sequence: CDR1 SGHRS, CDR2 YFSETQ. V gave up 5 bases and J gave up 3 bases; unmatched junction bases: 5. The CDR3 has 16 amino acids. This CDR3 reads CASRLAGGSDTGELFF. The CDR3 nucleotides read TGCGCCAGCAGACTAGCGGGAGGTTCGGACACCGGGGAGCTGTTTTTT.

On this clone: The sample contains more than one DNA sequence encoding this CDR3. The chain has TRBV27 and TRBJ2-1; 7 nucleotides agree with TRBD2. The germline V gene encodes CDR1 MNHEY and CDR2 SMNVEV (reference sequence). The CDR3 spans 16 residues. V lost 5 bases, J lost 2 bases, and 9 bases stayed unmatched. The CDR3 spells CASSLAGEGPYNEQFF. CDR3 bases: TGTGCCAGCAGTCTCGCCGGGGAGGGCCCCTACAATGAGCAGTTCTTC.

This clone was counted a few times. DNA for the CDR3: TGTGCCAGCAGACAGGGGTACAATGAGCAGTTCTTC. Its protein product is CASRQGYNEQFF. The chain combines TRBV6-5 with TRBJ2-1; 7 bases fit TRBD1. Germline trimming cut 6 bases from V and 4 bases from J; bases unmatched to any gene: 0. The CDR3 loop spans 12 amino acids. CDR1 MNHEY and CDR2 SVGAGI come from the germline V gene.

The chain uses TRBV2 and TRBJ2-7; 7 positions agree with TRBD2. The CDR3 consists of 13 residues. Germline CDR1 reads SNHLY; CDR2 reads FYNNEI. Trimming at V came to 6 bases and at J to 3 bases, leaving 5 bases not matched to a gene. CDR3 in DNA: TGTGCCAGCAGCGGCGGGGGAATCTACGAGCAGTACTTC. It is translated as CASSGGGIYEQYF.